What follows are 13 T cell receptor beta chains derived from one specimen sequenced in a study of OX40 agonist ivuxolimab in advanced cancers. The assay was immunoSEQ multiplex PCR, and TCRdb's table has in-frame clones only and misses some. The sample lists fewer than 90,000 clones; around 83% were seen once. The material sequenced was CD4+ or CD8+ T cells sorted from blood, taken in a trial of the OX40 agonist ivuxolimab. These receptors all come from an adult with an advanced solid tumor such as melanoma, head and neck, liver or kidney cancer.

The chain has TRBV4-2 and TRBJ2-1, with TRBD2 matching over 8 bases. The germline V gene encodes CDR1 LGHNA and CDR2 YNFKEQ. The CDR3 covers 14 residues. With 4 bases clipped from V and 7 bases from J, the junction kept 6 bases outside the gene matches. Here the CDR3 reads CASSLGGARNEQFF. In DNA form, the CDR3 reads TGTGCCAGCAGCCTCGGGGGGGCCAGGAATGAGCAGTTCTTC.

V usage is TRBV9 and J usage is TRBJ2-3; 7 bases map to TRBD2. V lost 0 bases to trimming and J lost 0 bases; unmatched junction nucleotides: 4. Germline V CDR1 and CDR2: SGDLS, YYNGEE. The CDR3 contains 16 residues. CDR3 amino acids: CASSVASGRSTDTQYF. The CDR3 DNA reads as TGTGCCAGCAGCGTAGCTAGCGGCCGTAGCACAGATACGCAGTATTTT.

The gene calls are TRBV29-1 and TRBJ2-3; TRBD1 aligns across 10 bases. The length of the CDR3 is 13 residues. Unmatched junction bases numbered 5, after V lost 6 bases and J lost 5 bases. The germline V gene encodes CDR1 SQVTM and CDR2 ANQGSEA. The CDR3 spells CSVRDRGQDTQYF. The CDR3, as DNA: TGCAGCGTGAGGGACAGGGGCCAAGATACGCAGTATTTT.

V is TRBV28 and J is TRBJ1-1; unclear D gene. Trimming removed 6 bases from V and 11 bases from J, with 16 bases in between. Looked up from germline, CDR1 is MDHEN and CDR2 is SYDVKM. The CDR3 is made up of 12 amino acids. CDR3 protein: CASSPLTRDAFF. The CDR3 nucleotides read TGTGCCAGCAGCCCTCTAACGCGTGACGCTTTCTTT.

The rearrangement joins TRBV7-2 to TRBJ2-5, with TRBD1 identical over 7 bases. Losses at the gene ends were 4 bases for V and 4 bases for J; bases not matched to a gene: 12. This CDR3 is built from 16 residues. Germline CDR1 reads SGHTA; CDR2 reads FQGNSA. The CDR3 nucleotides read TGTGCCAGCAGCTACCGGACAGGCCGGGATTCAGAGACCCAGTACTTC. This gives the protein CASSYRTGRDSETQYF.

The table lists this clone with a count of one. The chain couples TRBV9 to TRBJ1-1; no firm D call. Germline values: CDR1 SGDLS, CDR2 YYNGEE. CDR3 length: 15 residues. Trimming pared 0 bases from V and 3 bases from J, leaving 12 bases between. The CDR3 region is CASSVDGWGDTEAFF. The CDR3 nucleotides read TGTGCCAGCAGCGTAGATGGCTGGGGAGACACTGAAGCTTTCTTT.

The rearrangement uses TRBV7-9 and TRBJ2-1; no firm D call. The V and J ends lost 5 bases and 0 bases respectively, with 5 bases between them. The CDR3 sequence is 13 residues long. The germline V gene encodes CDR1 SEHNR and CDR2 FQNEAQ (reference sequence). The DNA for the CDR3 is TGTGCCAGCAGCCAGAGCTCCTACAATGAGCAGTTCTTC. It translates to CASSQSSYNEQFF.

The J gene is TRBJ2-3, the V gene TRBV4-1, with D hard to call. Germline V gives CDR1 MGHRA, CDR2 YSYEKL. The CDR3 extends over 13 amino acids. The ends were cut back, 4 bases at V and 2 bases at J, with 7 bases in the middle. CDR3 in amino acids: CASSPWYTDTQYF. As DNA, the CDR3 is TGCGCCAGCAGCCCCTGGTACACAGATACGCAGTATTTT.

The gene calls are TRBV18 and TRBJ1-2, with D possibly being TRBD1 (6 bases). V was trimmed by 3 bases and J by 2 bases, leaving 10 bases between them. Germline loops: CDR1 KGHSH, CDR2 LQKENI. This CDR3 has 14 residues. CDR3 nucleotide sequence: TGTGCCAGCTCACCGAAACAGGGAAACTATGGCTACACCTTC. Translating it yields CASSPKQGNYGYTF.

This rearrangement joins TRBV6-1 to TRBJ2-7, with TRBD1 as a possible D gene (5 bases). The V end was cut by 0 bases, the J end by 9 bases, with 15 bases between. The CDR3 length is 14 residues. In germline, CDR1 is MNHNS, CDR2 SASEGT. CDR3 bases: TGTGCCAGCAGTGAAGCGGCGCAGGGTATAAGGCAGTACTTC. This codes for CASSEAAQGIRQYF.

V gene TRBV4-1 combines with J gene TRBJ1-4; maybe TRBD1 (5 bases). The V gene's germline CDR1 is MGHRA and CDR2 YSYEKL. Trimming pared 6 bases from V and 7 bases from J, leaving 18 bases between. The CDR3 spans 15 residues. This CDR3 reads CASRPPGRQIEKLFF. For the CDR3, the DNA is TGCGCCAGCAGACCTCCGGGACGGCAGATTGAAAAACTGTTTTTT.

The CDR3 here is CASSYRDRFNYGYTF. CDR3 nucleotides: TGTGCCAGCAGCTACCGGGACAGGTTTAACTATGGCTACACCTTC. This chain uses TRBV6-5 with TRBJ1-2; TRBD1 matches at 8 bases. Unmatched junction bases numbered 7, after V lost 6 bases and J lost 1 base. The CDR3 sequence is 15 residues long. Germline V gene lookup returns CDR1 MNHEY and CDR2 SVGAGI.

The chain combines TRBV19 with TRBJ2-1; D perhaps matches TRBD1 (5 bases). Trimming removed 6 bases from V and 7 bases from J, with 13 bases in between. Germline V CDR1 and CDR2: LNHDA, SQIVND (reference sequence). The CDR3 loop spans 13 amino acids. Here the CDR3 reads CASRNLQGNEQFF. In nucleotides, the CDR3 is TGTGCCAGTAGGAACCTCCAGGGAAATGAGCAGTTCTTC.